This T cell receptor (beta chain) emerged from a study of technical replicates of blood from several donors. Sequenced by immunoSEQ multiplex PCR; TCRdb stores in-frame clones only, minus some. Among fewer than 95,000 clones, just under 95% were seen once, and the ten largest hold 0.25%. Germline CDR1 is SEHNR and CDR2 is FQNEAQ (reference sequence). This CDR3 contains 14 residues. V lost 0 bases to trimming and J lost 4 bases, with 9 bases between them. This chain links TRBV7-9 with TRBJ1-2; D gene ambiguous. This clonotype was obtained from a human donor in good health. Sequencing was performed on T cells isolated from PBMCs. CDR3 loop: CASSLAAGAYGYTF. As DNA, the CDR3 is TGTGCCAGCAGCTTAGCGGCAGGCGCCTATGGCTACACCTTC.